Below, 13 T cell receptor beta chains from the same sample are listed, as sequenced in a study of regulatory T cells in long-lasting Graves disease. According to the study, TCR beta libraries were built with iRepertoire HTBI primers and CDR3-region Arm-PCR. TCRdb re-derived calls from the multiplex PCR reads in MiXCR, one entry per CDR3 protein. The top ten clones hold roughly 14% of a sample with fewer than 600,000 distinct CDR3 sequences, about 22% of them seen once. The sample's time point: persistent/refractory GD, antithyroid drugs over 5 years with positive TRAb. The TCR library used RNA extracted from PBMCs. The specimen was peripheral blood mononuclear cells (PBMCs), collected when the disease was refractory, from a patient treated with antithyroid drugs. These receptors were taken from a female donor with Graves disease.

This clonotype occurred a few times. The chain uses TRBV29-1 and TRBJ2-5; perhaps TRBD1 as D (6 bases). Germline loops: CDR1 SQVTM, CDR2 ANQGSEA. CDR3 size: 12 residues. Trimming left V 7 bases short and J 2 bases short, with 11 bases between. Written as DNA, the CDR3 is TGCAGCGGAGGAACAGGGCAAGAGACCCAGTACTTC. This encodes CSGGTGQETQYF.

The J gene is TRBJ1-4, the V gene TRBV19; 7 bases line up with TRBD1. This CDR3 spans 15 amino acids. Germline V gene lookup returns CDR1 LNHDA and CDR2 SQIVND (reference sequence). Trimming took 1 base from V and 5 from J; bases not matched to a gene: 4. The CDR3: CASSIGGQANEKLFF. The CDR3 bases are TGTGCCAGTAGTATAGGAGGACAGGCAAATGAAAAACTGTTTTTT.

This clonotype was counted between two and nine times. The V call is TRBV20-1, the J call TRBJ1-2; D not resolved. Germline-derived CDR1 and CDR2 are DFQATT and SNEGSKA (reference sequence). V was shortened by 8 bases and J by 3 bases, with 13 bases between the two germline ends. CDR3 length: 12 amino acids. The CDR3 DNA reads TGCAGTCCGAGTCACGGGGACTATGGCTACACCTTC. Amino acids: CSPSHGDYGYTF.

This clonotype was detected ten times or more. The chain joins TRBV2 to TRBJ2-2; D is possibly TRBD1 (5 bases). The CDR3 runs 15 residues. V was clipped by 6 bases and J by 4 bases, with 15 bases between them. Germline CDR1 and CDR2: SNHLY and FYNNEI. Here the CDR3 DNA reads TGTGCCAGCAGCCTCGACAGCCGAGTCACCGGGGAGCTGTTTTTT. Translated: CASSLDSRVTGELFF.

The chain is built from TRBV7-2 and TRBJ1-1, with a possible D match to TRBD1 (5 bases). The CDR3 runs to 13 residues. CDR1 and CDR2 from the germline V gene are SGHTA and FQGNSA. Trimming left V 4 bases short and J 5 bases short, with 11 bases between. The CDR3 DNA follows: TGTGCCAGCAGCTGGGGGGTAGGAACTGAAGCTTTCTTT. Translated: CASSWGVGTEAFF.

The chain combines TRBV7-2 with TRBJ2-5, with a possible D match to TRBD2 (5 bases). Germline assignment: CDR1 SGHTA and CDR2 FQGNSA. The CDR3 is made up of 15 amino acids. V was cut by 1 base and J by 1 base, with 10 bases left in between. DNA of the CDR3: TGTGCCAGCAGCTTAGTTGCCCGGGGCCAAGAGACCCAGTACTTC. This translates into CASSLVARGQETQYF.

This clonotype was seen many times. This rearrangement joins TRBV12-5 to TRBJ1-1; D possibly corresponds to TRBD1 (5 bases). Trimming left V 7 bases short and J 5 bases short, with 14 bases between. This CDR3 is built from 13 residues. Germline CDR1 is LGHNT and CDR2 is FRNRAP. CDR3 coding DNA: TGTGCTAGTGCTCTCGTAAGGGGTACTGAAGCTTTCTTT. Amino acid sequence: CASALVRGTEAFF.

This clonotype was picked up many times. The rearrangement uses TRBV28 and TRBJ2-7; TRBD2 matches at 10 bases. CDR1 is MDHEN and CDR2 is SYDVKM in the germline V gene. This CDR3 has 16 residues. V gave up 4 bases and J gave up 2 bases; unmatched junction bases: 8. CDR3 loop: CASSSPSAGGTYEQYF. For the CDR3, the DNA is TGTGCCAGCAGTTCCCCCTCAGCGGGAGGGACCTACGAGCAGTACTTC.

This clonotype came up many times. The chain links TRBV2 to TRBJ2-4, with 10 positions matching TRBD1. The germline V gene encodes CDR1 SNHLY and CDR2 FYNNEI. Losses at the gene ends were 6 bases for V and 6 bases for J; bases not matched to a gene: 5. The CDR3 spans 14 residues. The CDR3: CASRGGTGANIQYF. DNA for the CDR3: TGTGCCAGCAGGGGAGGGACAGGGGCAAACATTCAGTACTTC.

For this clonotype: A read error is possible here, since a much larger clone lies one base away. The J gene is TRBJ1-5, the V gene TRBV6-1, with D uncertain. Looked up from germline, CDR1 is MNHNS and CDR2 is SASEGT. V gave up 5 bases and J gave up 0 bases, with 11 bases separating them. CDR3 length: 15 residues. CDR3 DNA sequence: TGTGCCAGCAGTCCGGGAAGGGCTAGCAATCAGCCCCAGCATTTT. Protein sequence: CASSPGRASNQPQHF.

On this clonotype itself: Given a much more abundant clone one base away, this may be a read error. The chain recombines TRBV7-9 with TRBJ2-5; possible D gene TRBD2, 5 bases. The V end lost 6 bases, the J end lost 9 bases, and 8 bases lay between the germline ends. This CDR3 has 10 residues. The germline gives CDR1 SEHNR, CDR2 FQNEAQ (reference sequence). This chain's CDR3 is CASRTEAQYF. The DNA for the CDR3 is TGTGCCAGCAGGACGGAGGCCCAGTACTTC.

This clonotype was counted a few times. CDR3 DNA sequence: TGTGCCAGCAGCCCGGACCAGGGAGTTAGCAATCAGCCCCAGCATTTT. It is translated as CASSPDQGVSNQPQHF. J is TRBJ1-5 and V is TRBV7-2, with D perhaps TRBD1 (5 bases). The CDR3 has 16 amino acids. From germline, CDR1 is SGHTA and CDR2 FQGNSA. V gave up 5 bases and J gave up 0 bases, with 14 bases separating them.

About this clonotype itself: A much larger clone sits a single nucleotide away, making a read error possible. This chain links TRBV11-2 with TRBJ2-5; unclear D gene. V dropped 5 bases and J dropped 4 bases, with 14 bases sitting between them. The CDR3 is made up of 14 amino acids. Germline V gene data show CDR1 as SGHAT and CDR2 as FQNNGV. CDR3 residues: CASSLPMATETQYF. The CDR3 bases are TGTGCCAGCAGCCTCCCTATGGCGACAGAGACCCAGTACTTC.